Presented here are 7 T cell receptor beta chains from one specimen sequenced in a study of siplizumab effects on memory and regulatory T cells. Generated by immunoSEQ multiplex PCR, the TCRdb table keeps only in-frame clones and is missing some. Found here are about 50,000 clones, more than 85% of them singletons; the top ten hold more than 15%. Material: CD8+ T cells sorted from blood. Receptor source: a human donor in good health.

This sequence joins TRBV4-1 and TRBJ1-1; perhaps TRBD1 as D (6 bases). The CDR3 extends over 14 amino acids. From germline, CDR1 is MGHRA and CDR2 YSYEKL. V was shortened by 3 bases and J by 2 bases, with 10 bases between the two germline ends. The CDR3 sequence is CASSHSGTNTEAFF. The CDR3 coding sequence is TGCGCCAGCAGCCACAGCGGGACAAACACTGAAGCTTTCTTT.

The chain couples TRBV28 to TRBJ1-2; TRBD1 matches at 7 bases. The junction had 7 bases not matched to a gene; V was cut back by 5 bases and J by 4 bases. The CDR3 covers 14 residues. CDR1 MDHEN and CDR2 SYDVKM come from the germline V gene. CDR3 in amino acids: CASSPPDRSYGYTF. The DNA of the CDR3 is TGTGCCAGCAGTCCTCCGGACAGGTCCTATGGCTACACCTTC.

The chain is built from TRBV5-1 and TRBJ2-5, with a weak D call TRBD2 (6 bases). CDR1 and CDR2 from the germline V gene are SGHRS and YFSETQ. The CDR3 totals 15 residues. V was trimmed by 2 bases and J by 5 bases, leaving 16 bases between them. The CDR3 here is CASSFLGGDRETQYF. CDR3 sequence (DNA): TGCGCCAGCAGCTTCTTAGGAGGGGATCGGGAGACCCAGTACTTC. Supplemented by reference TRBV5-1 and TRBJ2-5, the full variable domain reads KAGVTQTPRYLIKTRGQQVTLSCSPISGHRSVSWYQQTPGQGLQFLFEYFSETQRNKGNFPGRFSGRQFSNSRSEMNVSTLELGDSALYLCASSFLGGDRETQYFGPGTRLLVL.

V is TRBV9 and J is TRBJ2-3; the match to TRBD2 covers 9 bases. Trimming removed 0 bases from V and 0 bases from J; junction bases left unmatched: 5. CDR1 and CDR2 from the germline V gene are SGDLS and YYNGEE. The CDR3 sequence is 17 residues long. The CDR3 protein is CASSVEASGDSTDTQYF. The CDR3 DNA reads TGTGCCAGCAGCGTAGAGGCTAGCGGGGATAGCACAGATACGCAGTATTTT.

The chain uses TRBV27 and TRBJ2-7; TRBD2 agrees at 10 bases. The germline gives CDR1 MNHEY, CDR2 SMNVEV (reference sequence). The CDR3 has 14 residues. V was clipped by 4 bases and J by 3 bases; unmatched bases: 3. In nucleotides, the CDR3 is TGTGCCAGCAGTTACGGACTAGCGGACTACGAGCAGTACTTC. Its protein is CASSYGLADYEQYF.

V gene TRBV6-5 combines with J gene TRBJ2-7, with D tentatively TRBD1 (6 bases). Trimming took 1 base from V and 7 from J, leaving 8 bases between them. The CDR3 is 12 amino acids. Germline CDR1 and CDR2: MNHEY and SVGAGI. The CDR3 region is CASSYWGQEQYF. The DNA for the CDR3 is TGTGCCAGCAGTTACTGGGGGCAAGAGCAGTACTTC.

The chain couples TRBV7-7 to TRBJ2-5; the match to TRBD2 covers 11 bases. From germline, CDR1 is SSHAT and CDR2 FNYEAQ (reference sequence). CDR3 length equals 17 residues. Trimming removed 2 bases from V and 2 bases from J; junction bases left unmatched: 7. For the CDR3, the DNA is TGTGCCAGCAGCTTACGGCTAGCGGGAGGTTTGCAAGAGACCCAGTACTTC. This encodes CASSLRLAGGLQETQYF.